This paragraph reports one T cell receptor beta chain. TCRdb's table, derived via immunoSEQ multiplex PCR, lists solely in-frame clones and lacks some. The data show about 240,000 clones, roughly 80% seen once. Trimming at V came to 4 bases and at J to 5 bases, leaving 6 bases not matched to a gene. CDR1 MDHEN and CDR2 SYDVKM come from the germline V gene. The CDR3 length is 16 residues. The data stem from a study of blood T cell repertoires in COVID-19. Across the whole study: PBMCs, B-cell-depleted T cells, or T cells provided the cDNA or gDNA that made up the material.

The TCR originated in a woman under 30 with acute or convalescent COVID-19. What was sequenced was peripheral blood. This chain joins TRBV28 and TRBJ1-4; 11 nucleotides align to TRBD1. CDR3 coding DNA: TGTGCCAGCAGTTGGGAACGGGACAGGGGGAATGAAAAACTGTTTTTT. It encodes CASSWERDRGNEKLFF.